One T cell receptor beta chain is described in this entry. Its specificity is unknown. The V segment lost 5 bases and the J segment 7 bases; nucleotides outside the gene matches: 4. The CDR3 is made up of 13 amino acids. Germline V gene sequence: CDR1 MDHEN, CDR2 SYDVKM. These data come from a study of T cells in localized non-small cell lung cancer. Overall study results and limits: A denser population of T cells in blood accompanied longer overall survival. Paired adjacent lung recovered a median approximately 57 of the top 100 tumor clones.

TCRdb's copy holds only in-frame clones and misses some; the assay was immunoSEQ multiplex PCR. The repertoire has about 25,000 clones, roughly 90% of them found once; the top ten carry roughly 15%. This sequence was found in a man aged 35 to 69 with stage III squamous cell lung carcinoma. The rearrangement joins TRBV28 to TRBJ1-4; 7 positions agree with TRBD1. The sequences come from peripheral blood, collected before any cancer treatment. DNA for the CDR3: TGTGCCAGCAGTAAGGGGGCTATTGAAAAACTGTTTTTT. Residues: CASSKGAIEKLFF. The complete variable domain, with remaining parts taken from reference TRBV28 and TRBJ1-4, reads DVKVTQSSRYLVKRTGEKVFLECVQDMDHENMFWYRQDPGLGLRLIYFSYDVKMKEKGDIPEGYSVSREKKERFSLILESASTNQTSMYLCASSKGAIEKLFFGSGTQLSVL.